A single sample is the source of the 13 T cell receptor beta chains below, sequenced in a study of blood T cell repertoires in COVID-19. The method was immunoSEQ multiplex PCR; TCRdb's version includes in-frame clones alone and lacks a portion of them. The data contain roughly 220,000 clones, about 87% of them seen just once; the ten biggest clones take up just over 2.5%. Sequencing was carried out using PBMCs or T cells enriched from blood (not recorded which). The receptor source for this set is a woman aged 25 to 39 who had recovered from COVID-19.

CDR3 DNA: TGTGCCAGCAGCTTGGCTTGGCCGTTATCCAGGGAATTGAACACTGAAGCTTTCTTT. Its protein is CASSLAWPLSRELNTEAFF. This sequence joins TRBV5-4 and TRBJ1-1; TRBD1 is a possible D gene (5 bases). Germline lookup yields CDR1 SGHNT and CDR2 YYREEE (reference sequence). The CDR3 consists of 19 residues. Trimming removed 0 bases at V and 0 bases at J, with 21 bases between.

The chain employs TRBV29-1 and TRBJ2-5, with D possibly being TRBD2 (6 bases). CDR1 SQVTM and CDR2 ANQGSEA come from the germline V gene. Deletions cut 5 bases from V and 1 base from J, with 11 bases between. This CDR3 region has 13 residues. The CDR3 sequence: CSVRKGLQETQYF. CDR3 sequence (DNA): TGCAGCGTTCGTAAGGGACTCCAAGAGACCCAGTACTTC.

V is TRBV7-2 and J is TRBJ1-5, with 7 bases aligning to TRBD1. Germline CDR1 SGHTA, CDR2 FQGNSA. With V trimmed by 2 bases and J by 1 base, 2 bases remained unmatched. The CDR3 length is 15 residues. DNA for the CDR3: TGTGCCAGCAGCTTAACAGGGGCGAGCAATCAGCCCCAGCATTTT. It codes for CASSLTGASNQPQHF.

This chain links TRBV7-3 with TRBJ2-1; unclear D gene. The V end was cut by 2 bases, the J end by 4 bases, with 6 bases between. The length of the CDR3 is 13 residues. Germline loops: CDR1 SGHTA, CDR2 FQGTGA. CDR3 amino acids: CASSLGPYNEQFF. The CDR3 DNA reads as TGTGCCAGCAGCTTAGGCCCGTACAATGAGCAGTTCTTC.

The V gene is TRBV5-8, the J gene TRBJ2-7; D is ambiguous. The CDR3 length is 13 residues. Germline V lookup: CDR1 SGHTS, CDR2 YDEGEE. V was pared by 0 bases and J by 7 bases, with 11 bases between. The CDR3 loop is CASSLALSGEQYF. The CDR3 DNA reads TGTGCCAGCAGCTTGGCCTTGTCAGGAGAGCAGTACTTC.

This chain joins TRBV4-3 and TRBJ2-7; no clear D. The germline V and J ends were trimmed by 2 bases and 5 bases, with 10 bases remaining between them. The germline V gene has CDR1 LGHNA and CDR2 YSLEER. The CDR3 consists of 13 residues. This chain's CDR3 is CASSQLLSDEQYF. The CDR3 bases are TGCGCCAGCAGCCAACTCCTTTCTGACGAGCAGTACTTC.

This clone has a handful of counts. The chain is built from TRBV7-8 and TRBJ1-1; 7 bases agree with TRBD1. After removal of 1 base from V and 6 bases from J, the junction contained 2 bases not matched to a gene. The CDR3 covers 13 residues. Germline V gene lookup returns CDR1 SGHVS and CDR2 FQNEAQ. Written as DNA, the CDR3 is TGTGCCAGCAGCTTAGACCAGGGGGCTGAAGCTTTCTTT. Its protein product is CASSLDQGAEAFF.

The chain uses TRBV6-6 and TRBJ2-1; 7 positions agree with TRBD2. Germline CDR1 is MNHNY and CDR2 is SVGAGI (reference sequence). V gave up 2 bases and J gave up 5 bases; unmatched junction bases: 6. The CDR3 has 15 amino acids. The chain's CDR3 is CASSYTDGGNNEQFF. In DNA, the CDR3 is TGTGCCAGCAGTTACACCGACGGGGGGAACAATGAGCAGTTCTTC.

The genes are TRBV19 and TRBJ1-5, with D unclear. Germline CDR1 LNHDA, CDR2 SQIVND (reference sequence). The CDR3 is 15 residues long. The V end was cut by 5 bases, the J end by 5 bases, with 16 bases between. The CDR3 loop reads CASSPLLDSDQPQHF. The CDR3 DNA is TGTGCCAGTAGTCCCCTATTGGACTCCGATCAGCCCCAGCATTTT.

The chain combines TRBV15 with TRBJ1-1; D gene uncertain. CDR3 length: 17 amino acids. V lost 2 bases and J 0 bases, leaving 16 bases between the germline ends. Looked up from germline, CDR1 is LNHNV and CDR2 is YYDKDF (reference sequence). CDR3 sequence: CATSRRNSRLVNTEAFF. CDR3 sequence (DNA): TGTGCCACCAGCAGACGAAACAGTAGGCTCGTGAACACTGAAGCTTTCTTT. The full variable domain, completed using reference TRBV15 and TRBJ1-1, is DAMVIQNPRYQVTQFGKPVTLSCSQTLNHNVMYWYQQKSSQAPKLLFHYYDKDFNNEADTPDNFQSRRPNTSFCFLDIRSPGLGDTAMYLCATSRRNSRLVNTEAFFGQGTRLTVV.

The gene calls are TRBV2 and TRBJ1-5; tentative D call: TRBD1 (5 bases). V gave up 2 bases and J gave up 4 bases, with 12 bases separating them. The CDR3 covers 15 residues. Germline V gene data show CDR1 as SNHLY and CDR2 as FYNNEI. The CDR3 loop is CASSEMGGLNQPQHF. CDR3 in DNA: TGTGCCAGCAGTGAAATGGGGGGATTGAATCAGCCCCAGCATTTT.

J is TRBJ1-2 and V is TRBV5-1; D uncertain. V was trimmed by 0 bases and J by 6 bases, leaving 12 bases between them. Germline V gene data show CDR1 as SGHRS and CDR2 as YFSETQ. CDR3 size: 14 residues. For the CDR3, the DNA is TGCGCCAGCAGCTTGGGAGACGCGGTGGATGGCTACACCTTC. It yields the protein CASSLGDAVDGYTF.

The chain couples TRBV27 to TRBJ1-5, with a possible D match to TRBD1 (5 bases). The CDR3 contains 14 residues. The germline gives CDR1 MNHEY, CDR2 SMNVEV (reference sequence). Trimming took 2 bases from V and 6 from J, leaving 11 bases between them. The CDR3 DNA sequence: TGTGCCAGCAGTTTAGGGATCGGGGGTCAGCCCCAGCATTTT. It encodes CASSLGIGGQPQHF.